A single T cell receptor beta chain is shown here with its context. The specificity of this receptor is unknown. The input lacks base qualities; no much larger clone sits a single base away. Donors formed part of the validation cohort, which comprised 95 to 150 subjects and was distinct from the first cohort of 550 to 850 subjects. The library relied on the immunoSEQ multiplex PCR assay. As for the original processing: A statistical classification framework was developed to diagnose cytomegalovirus status using the catalog of TCR beta chain sequences. Here the immuneACCESS table is served through TCRdb, limited to in-frame sequences with V and J called. Missing clones are a known gap in these copies; in checked studies unresolved V genes cover under half, and the rest lacks a known reason. V, J and clone size were drawn from that table, and D and trimming were deduced from the DNA. The table for this sample lists about 260,000 clones; roughly 88% of them were counted only once. 3% to 3.5% of the sample is taken by the ten largest.

As encoded in the germline V gene, CDR1 is SNHLY while CDR2 is FYNNEI. Its CDR3 holds 13 amino acids, cysteine through phenylalanine. The read is trimmed to its CDR3 DNA, 39 bases read in frame from base 1. V is clipped by 4 bases and J by 2 bases, and the sequence between their germline boundaries is 9 bases long. This record belongs to a study of cytomegalovirus exposure and HLA in healthy donors (TCRdb year 2017). For context, the study as a whole: According to a later analysis, one platform produced both the 120 validation repertoires and the 670 or so repertoires of the first cohort. The study aimed to test whether cataloging public T cell receptors could reveal signatures of past pathogen exposure. Besides the first cohort of under 700 subjects, a separate validation cohort made up of 90 to 150 different subjects was used. The study combined high-throughput TCR immunosequencing, statistical association of individual TCRs with disease status, and machine learning to predict cytomegalovirus infection status.

Beyond this particular receptor, the publication reports: In the study, 150 to 200 TCR beta chains were listed as associated with cytomegalovirus. A later analysis had no HLA typing for the validation cohort, so co-occurrence there was scored across all 110 or so repertoires. A later analysis found that TCRs clustered in the first cohort also tended to co-occur in the 130 or so validation repertoires, with 94% of cluster scores above 0. A few of the identified cytomegalovirus-associated TCR beta chains were confirmed in vitro to be specific for cytomegalovirus antigens. According to the authors, the approach could potentially be generalized to other disease states and immunological phenotypes. Most TCR sequences were seen in very few donors, while some public TCRs were found in many individuals. Cytomegalovirus status was reported to be diagnosed by the classifier with high specificity and sensitivity in both the original and validation cohorts.

The TCR sequence derives from a woman aged 25 to 45 in good health and CMV-seronegative. The V and J genes are TRBV2 and TRBJ2-7, and TRBD1 may be the D gene, going by 6 matching bases. Sample: PBMCs. In nucleotide form, the sequence is TGTGCCAGCAGTGTAGGACAGACCTACGAGCAGTACTTC. Translated, this is CASSVGQTYEQYF.